These T cell receptor beta chains were read from a single sample in a study of tumor-infiltrating lymphocytes in primary liver carcinoma. MiXCR, applied by TCRdb to the multiplex PCR reads, yields one record per CDR3 protein. The table has about 74,000 distinct CDR3 sequences, roughly three quarters seen once. Sequencing was performed on liver tumor tissue from sampling region 4. Receptor source: a man in his forties with primary liver carcinoma and hepatitis B virus infection. The CDR3 runs from the conserved cysteine through the conserved F or W. The D gene is left open where the match is weak. Size is omitted from some rows. Given values are once, few, many or a class for expanded clones.

CDR3aa	CDR3nt	abundance	v_gene	j_gene	d_gene
CACNQNTEGFF	TGTGCCTGTAACCAGAACACTGAGGGTTTCTTT	.	TRBV19	TRBJ1-1	.
CASSLARSTDTQYF	TGCGCCAGCAGCTTGGCCAGGAGCACAGATACGCAGTATTTT	.	TRBV5-1	TRBJ2-3	.
CASSQGGTNEKMFF	TGTGCCAGCAGCCAGGGGGGGACTAATGAGAAAATGTTTTTT	.	TRBV7-8	TRBJ1-4	TRBD1
CATSDVGGSADTQYF	TGTGCCACCAGTGACGTAGGGGGGTCGGCAGATACGCAGTATTTT	few	TRBV24-1	TRBJ2-3	.
CASTRSDGGNYGYTF	TGTGCCAGCACACGGAGTGATGGGGGGAACTATGGCTACACCTTC	.	TRBV12-3/TRBV12-4	TRBJ1-2	.
CASSDSNNNEQFF	TGTGCCAGCAGTGACTCGAACAACAATGAGCAGTTTTTC	.	TRBV6-4	TRBJ2-1	.
CTSSRRVSNQPQDF	TGTACCAGCAGCCGACGCGTTAGCAATCAGCCTCAGGATTTT	.	TRBV21-1	TRBJ1-5	.
CTSSYPGGRGTAGELFF	TGTACCAGCAGTTACCCCGGCGGTAGGGGGACGGCCGGGGAGCTGTTTTTT	.	TRBV6-6	TRBJ2-2	.
CATSRVGSRDLGETQYF	TGTGCCACCAGCAGAGTAGGGTCTAGGGACTTAGGGGAGACCCAGTACTTC	once	TRBV15	TRBJ2-5	.
CASNSGTSAFF	TGTGCCAGTAATTCGGGGACTAGTGCCTTCTTC	once	TRBV12-3/TRBV12-4	TRBJ2-5	TRBD2
CASSQATTCEQYF	TGCGCCAGCAGCCAAGCTACGACATGCGAGCAGTACTTC	.	TRBV4-1	TRBJ2-7	.
CGCSPTSTEAFF	TGTGGCTGTAGTCCCACCTCTACTGAAGCCTTCTTT	.	TRBV12-3/TRBV12-4	TRBJ1-1	.
CASSFSGPRTEAFF	TGTGCCAGCAGTTTCTCAGGGCCGAGGACTGAAGCTTTCTTT	many	TRBV12-3/TRBV12-4	TRBJ1-1	.
CASRAGPGGEGDTEAFF	TGTGCCAGCAGGGCTGGGCCAGGGGGCGAAGGAGACACTGAAGCTTTCTTT	many	TRBV28	TRBJ1-1	TRBD1
CASSPLDFSYEHYF	TGTGCCAGCAGCCCCCTCGATTTCTCCTACGAGCACTACTTC	.	TRBV5-6	TRBJ2-7	.
CASSSLTGGRATGELFF	TGTGCCAGCAGCTCTTTAACGGGGGGGAGGGCCACCGGGGAGCTGTTTTTT	medium-sized	TRBV11-2	TRBJ2-2	TRBD2
CASSLDPYSYEQYF	TGTGCCAGCAGTTTAGATCCTTACTCCTACGAGCAGTACTTC	once	TRBV12-3/TRBV12-4	TRBJ2-7	.
CASSQLSYEQYF	TGTGCCAGCAGCCAACTCTCCTACGAGCAGTACTTC	many	TRBV7-9	TRBJ2-7	.
CSTQGSYIEQFF	TGTAGCACACAGGGCTCCTACATTGAGCAGTTCTTC	few	TRBV29-1	TRBJ2-1	.
CTSSWGGRTDTQYF	TGTACCAGCAGCTGGGGCGGACGCACAGATACGCAGTATTTT	.	TRBV6-5	TRBJ2-3	.
CATSRTGVHDPYNEQYF	TGTGCCACCAGTCGTACAGGTGTCCACGACCCCTACAATGAGCAGTACTTC	.	TRBV6-5	TRBJ2-7	.
CASSAGHGIARTDTQYF	TGTGCCAGCAGTGCCGGACATGGAATAGCAAGGACAGATACACAGTATTTT	.	TRBV6-1	TRBJ2-3	.
CANSPTGTGGVYGYIF	TGCGCTAACAGCCCAACCGGGACAGGGGGCGTCTATGGCTACATCTTC	.	TRBV4-1	TRBJ1-2	TRBD1
CASSQDHYYNEQFF	TGTGCCAGCAGCCAAGATCACTACTACAATGAGCAGTTCTTC	many	TRBV14	TRBJ2-1	.
CASRAGLAVSPVGELFF	TGTGCCAGCAGAGCGGGACTAGCGGTCTCCCCGGTGGGGGAGCTGTTTTTT	.	TRBV11-2	TRBJ2-2	TRBD2
CASSTWEIHAQFF	TGTGCCAGCAGCACATGGGAAATCCATGCGCAGTTCTTC	.	TRBV12-3/TRBV12-4	TRBJ2-1	.
CVSSAQGRHSPLHF	TGTGTCAGCAGTGCACAGGGGAGGCATTCACCCCTCCACTTT	.	TRBV6-1	TRBJ1-6	TRBD1
CASSLLGLLNNEAFF	TGTGCCAGTAGTCTCCTCGGGTTGTTGAACAATGAAGCTTTCTTT	.	TRBV19	TRBJ1-1	.
CVSSLAAGITDTQYF	TGTGTCAGCAGTTTAGCAGCGGGGATCACAGATACACAGTATTTT	.	TRBV12-3/TRBV12-4	TRBJ2-3	TRBD2
CACSPNSPEQYF	TGTGCCTGCAGTCCGAATTCGCCCGAGCAGTACTTC	once	TRBV12-3/TRBV12-4	TRBJ2-7	.
CSVGGLAGDETQYF	TGCAGCGTTGGAGGGCTAGCGGGAGACGAGACCCAGTACTTC	many	TRBV29-1	TRBJ2-5	TRBD2
CSSSGTPQGSEQFF	TGCTCCAGCAGTGGTACCCCCCAGGGCAGTGAGCAGTTCTTC	.	TRBV10-2	TRBJ2-1	.
CSVGGGASGRYNEQFF	TGCAGCGTTGGAGGGGGGGCTAGCGGGAGGTACAACGAGCAGTTCTTC	.	TRBV29-1	TRBJ2-1	TRBD2
CTSSLDRGGVRPNSGELFF	TGTACCAGCAGCTTAGATCGAGGGGGAGTGCGCCCGAATTCCGGGGAGCTGTTTTTT	.	TRBV11-2	TRBJ2-2	.
CASEAGDNEQFF	TGTGCCAGCGAGGCGGGAGACAATGAACAGTTCTTC	.	TRBV6-5	TRBJ2-1	TRBD2
CNGGSASYNEQFF	TGCAACGGTGGGTCCGCCTCCTACAATGAGCAGTTCTTC	.	TRBV29-1	TRBJ2-1	.
CARSLVALAGTGEVSF	TGTGCCAGGAGCTTAGTGGCGCTAGCGGGAACCGGGGAGGTGTCTTTT	.	TRBV11-2	TRBJ2-2	TRBD2
CSAPGGEVTQYF	TGCAGTGCCCCAGGGGGGGAGGTGACCCAGTACTTC	few	TRBV20-1	TRBJ2-5	.
CTSRKGRNTDTQYF	TGTACTAGTAGAAAAGGGAGAAACACAGATACGCAGTATTTC	.	TRBV12-5	TRBJ2-3	.
CARSPGRAVVWDEQFF	TGTGCCAGGAGCCCGGGCAGGGCGGTAGTCTGGGATGAGCAGTTCTTC	once	TRBV7-9	TRBJ2-1	.
CASNERGLGNQPYHF	TGTGCCAGCAATGAACGGGGTCTTGGCAATCAGCCCTATCATTTT	.	TRBV6-1	TRBJ1-5	.
CAGSTSLSSYNEQFF	TGTGCCGGCAGCACGAGTTTGAGCTCCTACAATGAGCAGTTCTTC	.	TRBV11-2	TRBJ2-1	.
CASSELRDRGLYEQYF	TGCGCCAGCAGTGAGCTACGGGACAGGGGGCTATACGAGCAGTACTTC	many	TRBV10-2	TRBJ2-7	TRBD1
CASRTFGEYEQYF	TGTGCCAGCCGGACATTCGGGGAGTACGAGCAGTACTTC	.	TRBV5-4	TRBJ2-7	.
CAIIGDRYSGNTIYF	TGTGCCATCATAGGCGACCGTTACTCTGGAAACACCATATATTTT	.	TRBV6-5	TRBJ1-3	.
CASSFAGGNEQFF	TGTGCAAGCAGCTTTGCGGGTGGGAATGAGCAGTTCTTC	.	TRBV7-9	TRBJ2-1	.
CASSRDRGNQETQYF	TGTGCCAGCAGTCGGGACAGGGGTAACCAAGAGACCCAGTACTTC	many	TRBV5-4	TRBJ2-5	TRBD1
CSAWKQSYEQYF	TGCAGTGCTTGGAAACAGAGCTACGAGCAGTACTTC	once	TRBV20-1	TRBJ2-7	.
CASRTTGVVQPQHF	TGTGCCAGCAGGACTACAGGGGTAGTTCAGCCCCAGCATTTT	many	TRBV28	TRBJ1-5	TRBD1
CAISIKRGPGELLF	TGTGCCATCAGTATAAAGAGGGGCCCCGGGGAGCTGCTTTTT	.	TRBV10-3	TRBJ2-2	.
CVSRLSTSGMYEQYF	TGTGTCAGCAGGTTATCGACTAGCGGGATGTACGAGCAGTACTTC	.	TRBV12-3/TRBV12-4	TRBJ2-7	TRBD2
CASSLRSGSPNTGELLF	TGTGCCAGCAGTTTAAGAAGCGGGAGTCCGAACACCGGGGAGCTGCTTTTT	.	TRBV11-3	TRBJ2-2	TRBD2
CSVGGGSNQPQHF	TGCAGCGTTGGGGGGGGGAGCAATCAGCCCCAGCATTTT	many	TRBV29-1	TRBJ1-5	.
CSVELTGTYNEQFF	TGTAGCGTTGAACTTACAGGGACCTACAATGAGCAGTTCTTC	.	TRBV29-1	TRBJ2-1	.
CASTQDQGSTRELFF	TGCGCCAGTACCCAAGATCAAGGGAGCACCAGGGAGCTGTTTTTT	.	TRBV4-1	TRBJ2-2	.